This TCR beta chain comes out of a study of blood T cells in healthy people across ages. There are a few counts of this clonotype. V was trimmed by 8 bases and J by 0 bases, leaving 20 bases between them. The CDR3 runs to 16 residues. Germline V gives CDR1 MNHEY, CDR2 SMNVEV (reference sequence). For the second PCR, which ran for about 7 to 11 cycles, a sample-barcoded 5' primer and a J-beta primer mix were used. TCRdb re-analysed the 5' RACE reads in MiXCR, keeping a single row per CDR3 protein. Among 700,000 to 950,000 distinct CDR3 sequences listed, nearly 60% were seen once. The receptor's source is a man younger than 40 in good health. The specimen sequenced was blood. This rearrangement joins TRBV27 to TRBJ2-7, with D perhaps TRBD2 (5 bases). The CDR3, as DNA: TGTGCCAGCTCCCGCCTCGAAAGCGGTAGCTCCTACGAGCAGTACTTC. Protein sequence: CASSRLESGSSYEQYF.